These 18 T cell receptor beta chains share one sample of origin, sequenced in a study of metastatic and nonmetastatic thyroid tumors. No patient received treatment before thyroid surgery. TCRdb re-clonotyped the PCR reads through MiXCR. The repertoire holds some 38,000 clones, roughly 14% seen once, with approximately 9.5% in the top ten. The sequencing input was blood. These receptors came from a female donor with papillary thyroid cancer or a benign thyroid nodule (not recorded which). Some clones in this sample may be carry-over from other donors' samples.

This clone has at least ten counts. The V and J genes are TRBV28 and TRBJ2-3; TRBD1 matches at 7 bases. In germline, CDR1 is MDHEN, CDR2 SYDVKM. V was pared by 1 base and J by 5 bases, with 3 bases of the junction left unmatched. This CDR3 is 14 amino acids long. The CDR3 DNA is TGTGCCAGCAGTTTATACAGGGGAAGAGATACGCAGTATTTT. It translates to CASSLYRGRDTQYF. Together with reference TRBV28 and TRBJ2-3, the CDR3 gives the full variable domain: DVKVTQSSRYLVKRTGEKVFLECVQDMDHENMFWYRQDPGLGLRLIYFSYDVKMKEKGDIPEGYSVSREKKERFSLILESASTNQTSMYLCASSLYRGRDTQYFGPGTRLTVL.

In its sample, this clone was seen many times. This chain links TRBV4-2 with TRBJ2-7; no clear D. The germline gives CDR1 LGHNA, CDR2 YNFKEQ. V lost 3 bases to trimming and J lost 0 bases, with 15 bases between them. The CDR3 runs 16 residues. The CDR3 sequence is CASSHVFSASSYEQYF. CDR3 bases: TGTGCCAGCAGCCACGTCTTTTCGGCGAGCTCCTACGAGCAGTACTTC.

This clone was picked up many times. Other DNA sequences in this specimen translate into the identical CDR3. The chain's CDR3 is CSAPLGYEQYF. CDR3 nucleotide sequence: TGCAGTGCTCCCCTAGGCTACGAGCAGTACTTC. The chain joins TRBV20-1 to TRBJ2-7; D uncertain. This CDR3 has 11 amino acids. In germline, CDR1 is DFQATT, CDR2 SNEGSKA (reference sequence). V was shortened by 5 bases and J by 3 bases, with 8 bases between the two germline ends.

This clone occurred many times. The genes are TRBV9 and TRBJ2-5, with 7 bases matching TRBD1. Germline CDR1 is SGDLS and CDR2 is YYNGEE. CDR3 length equals 14 residues. The V segment lost 3 bases and the J segment 4 bases; nucleotides outside the gene matches: 6. The CDR3 sequence: CASSGTGLLETQYF. Here the CDR3 DNA reads TGTGCCAGCAGCGGGACAGGATTATTAGAGACCCAGTACTTC.

V and J are TRBV6-1 and TRBJ2-7, with TRBD2 as a possible D gene (6 bases). Germline V gives CDR1 MNHNS, CDR2 SASEGT. Between the trimmed V and J ends, which lost 5 bases and 6 bases, there was a span of 20 bases. The CDR3 length is 15 residues. CDR3 DNA sequence: TGTGCCAGCAGTAGTGGAAAGAGGGGAGGTGGCGAGCAGTACTTC. Translated: CASSSGKRGGGEQYF.

This clone was counted many times. The genes are TRBV9 and TRBJ1-4; no clear D gene. The CDR3 spans 14 residues. CDR1 and CDR2 (germline): SGDLS, YYNGEE. V was pared by 0 bases and J by 7 bases, with 10 bases between. CDR3 in DNA: TGTGCCAGCAGCGTAGCCAGAGGGTCTGAAAAACTGTTTTTT. It codes for CASSVARGSEKLFF.

The table lists this clone with many counts. V usage is TRBV6-5 and J usage is TRBJ2-3; the D gene could be TRBD1 or TRBD2 (5 bases each). The V and J ends lost 1 base and 0 bases respectively, with 11 bases between them. Germline CDR1 reads MNHEY; CDR2 reads SVGAGI. This CDR3 is 16 amino acids long. For the CDR3, the DNA is TGTGCCAGCAGTTACTACGGGACGTCTAGCACAGATACGCAGTATTTT. This translates into CASSYYGTSSTDTQYF.

This clone was found many times. The chain is built from TRBV5-1 and TRBJ2-7; 8 nucleotides agree with TRBD2. The CDR3 sequence is 12 residues long. Losses at the gene ends were 5 bases for V and 6 bases for J; bases not matched to a gene: 4. Germline V gene data show CDR1 as SGHRS and CDR2 as YFSETQ. CDR3 residues: CASRAGVGEQYF. The CDR3 DNA reads as TGCGCCAGCAGAGCGGGAGTGGGCGAGCAGTACTTC.

Comments on this clone: A clone one base away is much larger, so this may be a read error. The chain recombines TRBV7-7 with TRBJ2-5; TRBD1 agrees at 7 bases. This CDR3 region has 13 residues. Germline lookup yields CDR1 SSHAT and CDR2 FNYEAQ (reference sequence). The CDR3 region has the DNA TGTGCTAGCAGCACCGACAGGGTATGGACCCAGTACTTC. It yields the protein CASSTDRVWTQYF.

This clone was detected ten times or more. This chain uses TRBV18 with TRBJ1-1; D gene unclear. The CDR3 has 14 amino acids. CDR1 is KGHSH and CDR2 is LQKENI in the germline V gene. V was pared by 3 bases and J by 1 base, with 9 bases between. The CDR3 DNA sequence: TGTGCCAGCTCACCCTGGGGAGAGAACACTGAAGCTTTCTTT. This gives the protein CASSPWGENTEAFF. Using reference TRBV18 and TRBJ1-1 for the parts outside the CDR3, the full variable domain is NAGVMQNPRHLVRRRGQEARLRCSPMKGHSHVYWYRQLPEEGLKFMVYLQKENIIDESGMPKERFSAEFPKEGPSILRIQQVVRGDSAAYFCASSPWGENTEAFFGQGTRLTVV.

This clone came up many times. Since a much larger clone is just one base distant, this may be a read error. The J gene is TRBJ1-5, the V gene TRBV19; D is unclear. CDR1 and CDR2 from the germline V gene are LNHDA and SQIVND (reference sequence). The CDR3 spans 13 residues. DNA of the CDR3: TGTGCCAGTAGTATAGATCGCAATCAGCCCCGGCATTTT. Protein sequence: CASSIDRNQPRHF.

This clone was seen many times. This chain uses TRBV5-1 with TRBJ1-6; D ambiguous. CDR1 and CDR2 from the germline V gene are SGHRS and YFSETQ. This CDR3 is 14 amino acids long. Trimming shortened V by 0 bases and J by 6 bases, and 7 bases separated the two germline ends. CDR3 in amino acids: CASSLGVLNSPLHF. The CDR3 DNA follows: TGCGCCAGCAGCTTGGGCGTGCTTAATTCACCCCTCCACTTT.

The genes are TRBV5-6 and TRBJ2-4; perhaps TRBD1 as D (6 bases). The ends were cut back, 2 bases at V and 7 bases at J, with 16 bases in the middle. This CDR3 comprises 15 residues. Germline CDR1 is SGHDT and CDR2 is YYEEEE. CDR3: CASSFPGVGPNIQYF. DNA of the CDR3: TGTGCCAGCAGCTTCCCAGGGGTTGGCCCCAACATTCAGTACTTC.

This clone was seen at least ten times. The V gene is TRBV10-2, the J gene TRBJ1-1; D gene ambiguous. Germline CDR1 and CDR2: WSHSY and SAAADI. The V and J ends lost 5 bases and 5 bases respectively, with 6 bases between them. This CDR3 has 11 residues. This chain's CDR3 is CASSHLTEAFF. CDR3 nucleotide sequence: TGCGCCAGCAGTCATCTGACTGAAGCTTTCTTT.

This clone came up a few times. At one end the junction does not follow the germline gene, possibly because of a read error. The chain uses TRBV6-1 and TRBJ1-1, with D unclear. The CDR3 covers 11 residues. Per the germline V gene, CDR1 is MNHNS and CDR2 is SASEGT. Here the CDR3 reads CASISLTEAFF. DNA of the CDR3: TGTGCCAGCATCAGTCTCACTGAAGCCTTCTTT.

This clone was counted many times. This chain connects TRBV2 to TRBJ1-2; maybe TRBD1 (5 bases). V shed 6 bases and J shed 8 bases, with 19 bases lying between them. CDR3 length equals 14 residues. The germline CDR1 and CDR2 sequences are SNHLY and FYNNEI. DNA of the CDR3: TGTGCCAGCAGCGAAAACGGGGGGGAGGGAGGCTACACCTTC. This gives the protein CASSENGGEGGYTF.

This clone was counted at least ten times. The V and J genes are TRBV24-1 and TRBJ2-1, with TRBD2 matching over 8 bases. Germline CDR1 KGHDR, CDR2 SFDVKD. V lost 7 bases to trimming and J lost 6 bases; unmatched junction nucleotides: 4. The CDR3 spans 13 residues. CDR3 nucleotide sequence: TGTGCCACCAGCTCACGGGGGGGCAATGAGCAGTTCTTC. Protein: CATSSRGGNEQFF.

The genes are TRBV7-9 and TRBJ2-2, with 12 positions matching TRBD2. The CDR3 length is 15 residues. Trimming took 2 bases from V and 6 from J; bases not matched to a gene: 1. Germline assignment: CDR1 SEHNR and CDR2 FQNEAQ (reference sequence). The CDR3 sequence: CASSLLAGGPGELFF. CDR3 DNA sequence: TGTGCCAGCAGCTTACTAGCGGGAGGGCCCGGGGAGCTGTTTTTT.